The 29 T cell receptor beta chains reported below all come from one sample, sequenced in a study of T cell responses to AZD1222 COVID-19 vaccine. Sequenced by immunoSEQ multiplex PCR; TCRdb stores in-frame clones only, minus some. The sample carries about 160,000 clones, approximately 90% recorded once. The material sequenced was peripheral blood, taken on day 0 of MenACWY control vaccination. The receptors originated from an adult in good health.

The chain joins TRBV9 to TRBJ2-1; D perhaps matches TRBD1 (5 bases). V shed 2 bases and J shed 4 bases, with 7 bases lying between them. The CDR3 has 13 amino acids. The V gene's germline CDR1 is SGDLS and CDR2 YYNGEE. The CDR3 loop reads CASSVDTYNEQFF. CDR3 sequence (DNA): TGTGCCAGCAGCGTGGACACTTACAATGAGCAGTTCTTC.

The chain links TRBV7-6 to TRBJ1-4, with 9 bases fitting TRBD1. The CDR3 sequence is 15 residues long. V lost 5 bases to trimming and J lost 6 bases; unmatched junction nucleotides: 7. Germline CDR1 reads SGHVS; CDR2 reads FNYEAQ. The CDR3, as DNA: TGTGCCAGCAGCCGATCGACAGGGGGGGATGAAAAACTGTTTTTT. This encodes CASSRSTGGDEKLFF.

The chain is built from TRBV4-3 and TRBJ2-4; 13 bases are shared with TRBD2. CDR1 LGHNA and CDR2 YSLEER come from the germline V gene. This CDR3 contains 17 residues. The V gene end was trimmed by 4 bases and the J gene end by 0 bases; junction bases not matched to a gene: 3. CDR3 residues: CASSLGLAGLAKNIQYF. The CDR3 DNA sequence: TGCGCCAGCAGCCTGGGACTAGCGGGACTAGCCAAAAACATTCAGTACTTC.

The V gene is TRBV9, the J gene TRBJ2-2; 7 bases are a match to TRBD2. V lost 0 bases to trimming and J lost 4 bases; unmatched junction nucleotides: 3. CDR3 length: 15 residues. CDR1 is SGDLS, CDR2 YYNGEE, per germline. CDR3 in DNA: TGTGCCAGCAGCGTAGTGTGGGGGGGCACCGGGGAGCTGTTTTTT. This sequence encodes CASSVVWGGTGELFF.

CDR3 bases: TGTGCCAGCAGCCCCCGGGGAGGCGGGGAGCTGTTTTTT. Residues: CASSPRGGGELFF. This rearrangement joins TRBV7-3 to TRBJ2-2, with D perhaps matching TRBD2 (6 bases). With 5 bases removed from V and 7 bases from J, the gap between germline ends came to 11 bases. This CDR3 has 13 amino acids. The germline V gene has CDR1 SGHTA and CDR2 FQGTGA.

V and J are TRBV7-3 and TRBJ1-1; TRBD1 matches 8 bases. The junction had 1 base not matched to a gene; V was cut back by 3 bases and J by 1 base. This CDR3 spans 14 amino acids. Per the germline V gene, CDR1 is SGHTA and CDR2 is FQGTGA. This CDR3 reads CASSLGQENTEAFF. CDR3 coding DNA: TGTGCCAGCAGCTTGGGACAGGAGAACACTGAAGCTTTCTTT.

This clone was picked up a small number of times. This chain links TRBV15 with TRBJ2-3; D uncertain. Trimming pared 3 bases from V and 2 bases from J, leaving 6 bases between. This CDR3 spans 13 amino acids. CDR1 LNHNV and CDR2 YYDKDF come from the germline V gene (reference sequence). In DNA, the CDR3 is TGTGCCACCAGCAGGGATTTCACAGATACGCAGTATTTT. This encodes CATSRDFTDTQYF.

This clone is classed as medium-sized. V usage is TRBV5-1 and J usage is TRBJ2-1; TRBD1 matches 7 bases. The CDR3 sequence is 15 residues long. From germline, CDR1 is SGHRS and CDR2 YFSETQ. The V gene end was trimmed by 3 bases and the J gene end by 4 bases; junction bases not matched to a gene: 7. The CDR3: CASSSEQGLYNEQFF. DNA of the CDR3: TGCGCCAGCAGCTCCGAACAGGGGCTATACAATGAGCAGTTCTTC.

This sequence joins TRBV4-2 and TRBJ2-7, with D perhaps matching TRBD2 (5 bases). V lost 6 bases, J lost 2 bases, and 11 bases lay in between. Germline CDR1 and CDR2: LGHNA and YNFKEQ. The CDR3 runs to 13 residues. The CDR3 here is CASRSGGAYEQYF. CDR3 nucleotides: TGTGCCAGCAGAAGCGGAGGAGCCTACGAGCAGTACTTC.

This chain joins TRBV7-2 and TRBJ2-7; tentative D call: TRBD1 (5 bases). V was clipped by 1 base and J by 0 bases, with 10 bases between them. The CDR3 sequence is 15 residues long. Germline CDR1 and CDR2: SGHTA and FQGNSA. The CDR3 spells CASSLEFGASYEQYF. The CDR3 nucleotides read TGTGCCAGCAGCTTAGAATTTGGGGCCTCCTACGAGCAGTACTTC.

V gene TRBV5-1 combines with J gene TRBJ2-2; no clear D gene. The ends were cut back, 0 bases at V and 4 bases at J, with 10 bases in the middle. The germline gives CDR1 SGHRS, CDR2 YFSETQ. The CDR3 is made up of 15 amino acids. The CDR3 is CASSLVPLPTGELFF. CDR3 DNA: TGCGCCAGCAGCTTGGTGCCTCTTCCCACCGGGGAGCTGTTTTTT.

J is TRBJ1-2 and V is TRBV10-3; TRBD1 agrees at 7 bases. The trim removed 10 bases at V and 2 bases at J, leaving 7 bases unmatched. CDR1 is ENHRY, CDR2 SYGVKD, per germline. The CDR3 has 13 amino acids. The CDR3 reads CATGDRANYGYTF. CDR3 DNA sequence: TGTGCCACCGGGGACAGAGCGAACTATGGCTACACCTTC.

This rearrangement joins TRBV7-8 to TRBJ1-4; no clear D. The CDR3 length is 14 residues. CDR1 is SGHVS and CDR2 is FQNEAQ in the germline V gene. Trimming took 0 bases from V and 8 from J, leaving 10 bases between them. CDR3 nucleotide sequence: TGTGCCAGCAGCTTAGCGGAATCCGGGGAAAAACTGTTTTTT. Translating it yields CASSLAESGEKLFF.

V usage is TRBV19 and J usage is TRBJ2-1; 8 nucleotides agree with TRBD2. CDR1 and CDR2 (germline): LNHDA, SQIVND (reference sequence). The CDR3 spans 16 residues. V was pared by 3 bases and J by 9 bases, with 13 bases of the junction left unmatched. CDR3 bases: TGTGCCAGTAGTATTAGTTCGGCACTCGGGGGGGGTGAGCAGTTCTTC. This sequence encodes CASSISSALGGGEQFF.

This chain joins TRBV2 and TRBJ2-1; TRBD1 agrees at 7 bases. V trimming: 5 bases; J trimming: 6 bases; junction bases outside the gene matches: 10. The CDR3 consists of 15 residues. From germline, CDR1 is SNHLY and CDR2 FYNNEI. The CDR3 sequence is CASSLRQGGGNEQFF. CDR3 coding DNA: TGTGCCAGCAGTCTTCGACAGGGTGGGGGCAATGAGCAGTTCTTC.

This chain connects TRBV24-1 to TRBJ2-2; D ambiguous. V shed 5 bases and J shed 1 base, with 7 bases lying between them. The length of the CDR3 is 14 residues. The germline gives CDR1 KGHDR, CDR2 SFDVKD. The CDR3: CATSAPENTGELFF. CDR3 bases: TGTGCCACCAGTGCCCCCGAGAACACCGGGGAGCTGTTTTTT.

The V call is TRBV6-5, the J call TRBJ1-2; D gene unclear. From germline, CDR1 is MNHEY and CDR2 SVGAGI. V was trimmed by 6 bases and J by 4 bases, leaving 15 bases between them. CDR3 length: 14 residues. The CDR3 DNA reads as TGTGCCAGCAGGAGTATCGGGGAGCGCTATGGCTACACCTTC. Amino acid sequence: CASRSIGERYGYTF.

The J gene is TRBJ1-5, the V gene TRBV7-9; the D gene is possibly TRBD1 (5 bases). Germline values: CDR1 SEHNR, CDR2 FQNEAQ (reference sequence). The CDR3 runs to 15 residues. Trimming stripped 1 base from V and 1 base from J, with 8 bases between. CDR3 in DNA: TGTGCCAGCAGCTTAGAGGGGCTCAGCAATCAGCCCCAGCATTTT. This translates into CASSLEGLSNQPQHF.

V gene TRBV7-8 combines with J gene TRBJ1-5; no firm D call. Germline V gene sequence: CDR1 SGHVS, CDR2 FQNEAQ. The germline V and J ends were trimmed by 1 base and 4 bases, with 14 bases remaining between them. This CDR3 has 16 residues. The DNA for the CDR3 is TGTGCCAGCAGCTTAGAATTTTTGGCCCGGAATCAGCCCCAGCATTTT. Amino acid sequence: CASSLEFLARNQPQHF.

V usage is TRBV18 and J usage is TRBJ2-4; unclear D gene. This CDR3 comprises 16 residues. The V gene's germline CDR1 is KGHSH and CDR2 LQKENI. With 6 bases removed from V and 0 bases from J, the gap between germline ends came to 15 bases. The CDR3 DNA is TGTGCCAGCTCTCCCATGGCGACCAGAGCCAAAAACATTCAGTACTTC. Encoded protein: CASSPMATRAKNIQYF. The complete variable domain, with remaining parts taken from reference TRBV18 and TRBJ2-4, reads NAGVMQNPRHLVRRRGQEARLRCSPMKGHSHVYWYRQLPEEGLKFMVYLQKENIIDESGMPKERFSAEFPKEGPSILRIQQVVRGDSAAYFCASSPMATRAKNIQYFGAGTRLSVL.

V is TRBV28 and J is TRBJ1-2, with 7 bases identical to TRBD1. Trimming removed 2 bases from V and 13 bases from J; junction bases left unmatched: 16. The CDR3 spans 15 residues. CDR1 MDHEN and CDR2 SYDVKM come from the germline V gene. CDR3 in DNA: TGTGCCAGCAGTTTAAAGGTCAAAGGGGGCAGGGGGTCCACCTTC. It codes for CASSLKVKGGRGSTF.

The rearrangement uses TRBV27 and TRBJ1-5, with D maybe TRBD1 (5 bases). V gave up 1 base and J gave up 0 bases, with 10 bases separating them. CDR1 is MNHEY and CDR2 is SMNVEV in the germline V gene (reference sequence). The CDR3 contains 16 residues. The CDR3 DNA sequence: TGTGCCAGCAGTTTATTGGGGGGTGGTAGCAATCAGCCCCAGCATTTT. Amino acid sequence: CASSLLGGGSNQPQHF.

The chain recombines TRBV28 with TRBJ2-7; D might be TRBD1 or TRBD2, each matching 5 bases. Germline V gene data show CDR1 as MDHEN and CDR2 as SYDVKM. This CDR3 comprises 11 residues. With 5 bases removed from V and 6 bases from J, the gap between germline ends came to 8 bases. The DNA for the CDR3 is TGTGCCAGCAGTATGAGGGGCGAGCAGTACTTC. It encodes CASSMRGEQYF.

The chain couples TRBV19 to TRBJ1-4; a possible D gene is TRBD1 (5 bases). This CDR3 has 11 amino acids. Per the germline V gene, CDR1 is LNHDA and CDR2 is SQIVND (reference sequence). V dropped 10 bases and J dropped 4 bases, with 7 bases sitting between them. CDR3 region: CATGRNEKLFF. The CDR3 region has the DNA TGTGCCACAGGGCGTAATGAAAAACTGTTTTTT.

This clone was seen only once. The genes are TRBV19 and TRBJ1-5; TRBD1 matches 8 bases. CDR1 LNHDA and CDR2 SQIVND come from the germline V gene (reference sequence). The V gene end was trimmed by 5 bases and the J gene end by 4 bases; junction bases not matched to a gene: 4. The CDR3 runs 14 residues. CDR3 protein: CASSGGQANQPQHF. In DNA form, the CDR3 reads TGTGCCAGTAGTGGGGGACAGGCTAATCAGCCCCAGCATTTT.

In its sample, this clone was seen once. The rearrangement joins TRBV7-7 to TRBJ2-3; D call uncertain. The CDR3 covers 14 residues. V was cut by 5 bases and J by 0 bases, with 9 bases left in between. Per germline, CDR1 SSHAT and CDR2 FNYEAQ (reference sequence). As DNA, the CDR3 is TGTGCCAGCAGCCCAGGATCTAGCACAGATACGCAGTATTTT. Protein sequence: CASSPGSSTDTQYF.

V usage is TRBV6-6 and J usage is TRBJ2-2; D may be TRBD1 (6 bases). The V gene's germline CDR1 is MNHNY and CDR2 SVGAGI (reference sequence). This CDR3 contains 16 residues. Trimming left V 4 bases short and J 4 bases short, with 16 bases between. The CDR3 loop reads CASSLTAGVRTGELFF. The CDR3 coding sequence is TGTGCCAGCAGTTTGACGGCAGGGGTACGCACCGGGGAGCTGTTTTTT.

The chain links TRBV2 to TRBJ2-2; D perhaps matches TRBD2 (5 bases). Germline V gene data show CDR1 as SNHLY and CDR2 as FYNNEI. This CDR3 contains 14 residues. V dropped 7 bases and J dropped 5 bases, with 14 bases sitting between them. The CDR3 loop is CASIEGVRTGELFF. For the CDR3, the DNA is TGTGCCAGCATTGAGGGAGTGCGGACCGGGGAGCTGTTTTTT.

The chain uses TRBV7-2 and TRBJ1-2; no clear D. The CDR3 runs to 13 residues. Germline assignment: CDR1 SGHTA and CDR2 FQGNSA. Trimming removed 1 base at V and 2 bases at J, with 5 bases between. This chain's CDR3 is CASSLEPNYGYTF. DNA of the CDR3: TGTGCCAGCAGCTTAGAACCAAACTATGGCTACACCTTC.